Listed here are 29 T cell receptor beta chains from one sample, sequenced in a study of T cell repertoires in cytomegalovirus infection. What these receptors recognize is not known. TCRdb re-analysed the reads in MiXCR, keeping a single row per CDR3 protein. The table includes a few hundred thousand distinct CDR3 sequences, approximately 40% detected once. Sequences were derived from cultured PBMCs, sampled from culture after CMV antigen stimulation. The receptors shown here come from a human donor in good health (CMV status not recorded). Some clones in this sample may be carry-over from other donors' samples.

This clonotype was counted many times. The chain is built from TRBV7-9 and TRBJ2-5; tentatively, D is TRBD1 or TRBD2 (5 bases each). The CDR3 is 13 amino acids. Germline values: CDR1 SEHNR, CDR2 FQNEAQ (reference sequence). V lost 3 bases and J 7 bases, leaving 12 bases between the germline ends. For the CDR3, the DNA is TGTGCCAGCAGCTTCGTCGGGGCGGGGACCCAGTACTTC. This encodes CASSFVGAGTQYF.

The DNA of the CDR3 is TGTGCCAGCAGCATCCGGGACAGCCCCTCCAACGTCCTGACTTTC. Protein: CASSIRDSPSNVLTF. This sequence joins TRBV6-2 or TRBV6-3 and TRBJ2-6; the match to TRBD1 covers 7 bases. Germline lookup yields CDR1 MNHEY and CDR2 SVGEGT. V lost 6 bases to trimming and J lost 8 bases; unmatched junction nucleotides: 10. The length of the CDR3 is 15 residues.

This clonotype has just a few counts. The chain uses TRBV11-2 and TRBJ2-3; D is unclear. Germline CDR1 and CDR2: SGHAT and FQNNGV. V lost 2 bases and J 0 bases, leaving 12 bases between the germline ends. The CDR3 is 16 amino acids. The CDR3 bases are TGTGCCAGCAGCTTATACCAGTTATCTAGCACAGATACGCAGTATTTT. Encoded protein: CASSLYQLSSTDTQYF.

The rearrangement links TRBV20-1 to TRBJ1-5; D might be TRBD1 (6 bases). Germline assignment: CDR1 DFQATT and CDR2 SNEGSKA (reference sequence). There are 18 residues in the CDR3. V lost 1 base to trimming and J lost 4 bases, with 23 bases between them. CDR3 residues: CSARATRTALRTNQPQHF. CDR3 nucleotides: TGCAGTGCTAGAGCGACGCGGACAGCCCTAAGGACTAATCAGCCCCAGCATTTT.

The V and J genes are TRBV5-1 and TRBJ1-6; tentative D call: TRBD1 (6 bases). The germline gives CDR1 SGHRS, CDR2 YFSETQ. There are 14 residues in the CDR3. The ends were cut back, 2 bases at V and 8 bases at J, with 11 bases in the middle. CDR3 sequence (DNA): TGCGCCAGCAGCTTTGGACAGATAGATTCACCCCTCCACTTT. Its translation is CASSFGQIDSPLHF.

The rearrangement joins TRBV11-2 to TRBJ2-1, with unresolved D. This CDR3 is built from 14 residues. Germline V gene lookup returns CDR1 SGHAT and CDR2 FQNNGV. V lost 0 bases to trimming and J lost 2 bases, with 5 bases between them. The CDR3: CASSLEWAYNEQFF. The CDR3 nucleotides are TGTGCCAGCAGCTTAGAATGGGCCTACAATGAGCAGTTCTTC.

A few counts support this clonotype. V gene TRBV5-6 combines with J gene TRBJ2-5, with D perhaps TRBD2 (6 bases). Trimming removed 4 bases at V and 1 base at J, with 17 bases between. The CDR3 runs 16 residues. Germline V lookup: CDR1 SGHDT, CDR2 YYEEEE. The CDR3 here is CASSRSGGSPQETQYF. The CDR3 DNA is TGTGCCAGCAGCCGCTCCGGGGGATCCCCCCAAGAGACCCAGTACTTC. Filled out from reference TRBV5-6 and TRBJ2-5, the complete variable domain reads DAGVTQSPTHLIKTRGQQVTLRCSPKSGHDTVSWYQQALGQGPQFIFQYYEEEERQRGNFPDRFSGHQFPNYSSELNVNALLLGDSALYLCASSRSGGSPQETQYFGPGTRLLVL.

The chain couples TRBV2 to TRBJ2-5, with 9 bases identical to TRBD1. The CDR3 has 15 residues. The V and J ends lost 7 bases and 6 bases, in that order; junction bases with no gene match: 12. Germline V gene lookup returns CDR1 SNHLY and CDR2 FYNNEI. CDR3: CASTGQGTSEKTQYF. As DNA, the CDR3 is TGTGCCAGCACCGGACAGGGGACGAGCGAAAAGACCCAGTACTTC.

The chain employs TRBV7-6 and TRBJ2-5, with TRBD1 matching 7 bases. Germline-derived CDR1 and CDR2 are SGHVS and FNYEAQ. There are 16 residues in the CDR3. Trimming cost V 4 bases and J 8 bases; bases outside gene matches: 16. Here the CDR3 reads CASSYRNRDSTLTQYF. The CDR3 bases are TGTGCCAGCAGCTATAGAAACAGGGACAGCACCCTAACCCAGTACTTC.

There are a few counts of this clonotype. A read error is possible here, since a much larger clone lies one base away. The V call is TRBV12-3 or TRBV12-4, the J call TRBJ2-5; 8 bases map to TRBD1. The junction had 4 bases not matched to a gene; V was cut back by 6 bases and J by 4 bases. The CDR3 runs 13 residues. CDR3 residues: CASSIQGGETQYF. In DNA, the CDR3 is TGTGCCAGCAGCATACAGGGGGGAGAGACCCAGTACTTC.

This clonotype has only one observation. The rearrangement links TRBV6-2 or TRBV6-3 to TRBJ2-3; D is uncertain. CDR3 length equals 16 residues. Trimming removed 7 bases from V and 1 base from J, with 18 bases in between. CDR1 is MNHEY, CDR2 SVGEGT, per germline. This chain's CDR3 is CASKESSLWRTDTQYF. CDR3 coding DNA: TGTGCCAGCAAGGAGTCGAGCCTTTGGCGCACAGATACGCAGTATTTT.

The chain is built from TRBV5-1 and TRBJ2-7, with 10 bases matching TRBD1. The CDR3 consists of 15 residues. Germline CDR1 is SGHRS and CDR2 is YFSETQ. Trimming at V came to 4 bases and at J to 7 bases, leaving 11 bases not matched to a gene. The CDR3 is CASSLPGQGLGEQYF. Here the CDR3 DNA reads TGCGCCAGCAGCCTACCGGGACAGGGGTTAGGTGAGCAGTACTTC.

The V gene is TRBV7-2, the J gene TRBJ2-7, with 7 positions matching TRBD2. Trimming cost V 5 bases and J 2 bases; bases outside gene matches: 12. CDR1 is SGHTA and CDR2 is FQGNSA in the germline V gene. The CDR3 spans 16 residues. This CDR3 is CASSHGAGEGAYEQYF. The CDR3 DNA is TGTGCCAGCAGCCATGGGGCGGGGGAAGGGGCCTACGAGCAGTACTTC.

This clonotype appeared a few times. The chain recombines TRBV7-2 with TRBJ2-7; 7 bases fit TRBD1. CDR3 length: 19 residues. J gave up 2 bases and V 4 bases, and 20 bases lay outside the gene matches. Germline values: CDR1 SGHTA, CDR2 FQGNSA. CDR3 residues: CASSYTYPPRDSNPYEQYF. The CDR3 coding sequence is TGTGCCAGCAGCTACACCTATCCCCCCCGGGACAGCAACCCCTACGAGCAGTACTTC.

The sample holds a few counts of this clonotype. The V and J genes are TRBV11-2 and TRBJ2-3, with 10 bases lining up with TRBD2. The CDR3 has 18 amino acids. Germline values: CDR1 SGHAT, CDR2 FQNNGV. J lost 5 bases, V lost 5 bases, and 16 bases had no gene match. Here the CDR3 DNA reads TGTGCCAGCAGCGCTACCCCCAGCGGACTAGCGGAGAGAGATACGCAGTATTTT. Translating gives CASSATPSGLAERDTQYF.

CDR3 amino acids: CASRQTGGNQPQHF. The CDR3 nucleotides are TGTGCCAGTAGGCAAACAGGGGGCAATCAGCCCCAGCATTTT. This chain connects TRBV19 to TRBJ1-5; 7 nucleotides line up with TRBD1. With V trimmed by 6 bases and J by 2 bases, 4 bases remained unmatched. The CDR3 consists of 14 residues. Germline assignment: CDR1 LNHDA and CDR2 SQIVND (reference sequence).

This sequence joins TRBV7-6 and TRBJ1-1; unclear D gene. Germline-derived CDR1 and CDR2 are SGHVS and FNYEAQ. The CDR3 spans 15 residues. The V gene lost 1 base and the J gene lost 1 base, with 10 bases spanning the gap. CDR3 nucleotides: TGTGCCAGCAGCTTAGTCAGAGGATCGAACACTGAAGCTTTCTTT. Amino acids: CASSLVRGSNTEAFF.

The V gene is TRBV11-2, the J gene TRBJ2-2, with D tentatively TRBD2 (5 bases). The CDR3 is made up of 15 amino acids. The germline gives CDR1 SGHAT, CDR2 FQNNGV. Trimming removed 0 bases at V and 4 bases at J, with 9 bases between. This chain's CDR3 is CASSLEPGSTGELFF. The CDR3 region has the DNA TGTGCCAGCAGCTTAGAGCCGGGAAGCACCGGGGAGCTGTTTTTT.

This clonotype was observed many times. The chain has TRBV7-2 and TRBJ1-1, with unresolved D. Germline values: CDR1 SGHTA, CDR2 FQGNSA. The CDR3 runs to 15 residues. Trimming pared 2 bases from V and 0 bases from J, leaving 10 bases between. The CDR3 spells CASSLMSGLNTEAFF. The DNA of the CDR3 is TGTGCCAGCAGCTTAATGTCTGGGTTGAACACTGAAGCTTTCTTT.

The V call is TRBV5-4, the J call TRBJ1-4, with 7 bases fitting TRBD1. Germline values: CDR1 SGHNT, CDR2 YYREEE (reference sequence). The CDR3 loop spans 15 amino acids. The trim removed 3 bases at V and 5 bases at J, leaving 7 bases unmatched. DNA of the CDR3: TGTGCCAGCAGCTCCCAGGGGGTGCAGAATGAAAAACTGTTTTTT. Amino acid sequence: CASSSQGVQNEKLFF.

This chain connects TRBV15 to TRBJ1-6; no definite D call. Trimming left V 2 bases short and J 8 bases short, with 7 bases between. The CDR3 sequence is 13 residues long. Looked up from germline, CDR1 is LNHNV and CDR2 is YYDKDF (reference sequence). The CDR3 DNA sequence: TGTGCCACCAGCAGATCCAAGGATTCACCCCTCCACTTT. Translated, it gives CATSRSKDSPLHF.

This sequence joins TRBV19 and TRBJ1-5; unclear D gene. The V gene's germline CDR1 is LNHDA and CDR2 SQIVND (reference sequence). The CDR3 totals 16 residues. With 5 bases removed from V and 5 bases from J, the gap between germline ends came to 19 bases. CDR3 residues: CASSSPPAAGDQPQHF. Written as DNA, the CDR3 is TGTGCCAGTAGTTCCCCCCCGGCCGCTGGGGATCAGCCCCAGCATTTT.

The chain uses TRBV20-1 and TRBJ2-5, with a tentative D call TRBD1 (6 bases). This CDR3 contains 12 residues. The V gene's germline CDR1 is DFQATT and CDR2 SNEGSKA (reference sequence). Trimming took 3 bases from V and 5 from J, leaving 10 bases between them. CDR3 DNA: TGCAGTGCTAGGACAGGCGATGAGACCCAGTACTTC. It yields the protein CSARTGDETQYF.

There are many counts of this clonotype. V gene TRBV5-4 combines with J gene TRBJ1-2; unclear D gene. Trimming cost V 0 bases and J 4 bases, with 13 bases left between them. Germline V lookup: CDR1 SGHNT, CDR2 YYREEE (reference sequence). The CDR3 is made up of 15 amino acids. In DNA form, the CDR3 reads TGTGCCAGCAGCTTGGAAGTAGGTTCGTCCTATGGCTACACCTTC. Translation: CASSLEVGSSYGYTF. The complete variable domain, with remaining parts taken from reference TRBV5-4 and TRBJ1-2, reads ETGVTQSPTHLIKTRGQQVTLRCSSQSGHNTVSWYQQALGQGPQFIFQYYREEENGRGNFPPRFSGLQFPNYSSELNVNALELDDSALYLCASSLEVGSSYGYTFGSGTRLTVV.

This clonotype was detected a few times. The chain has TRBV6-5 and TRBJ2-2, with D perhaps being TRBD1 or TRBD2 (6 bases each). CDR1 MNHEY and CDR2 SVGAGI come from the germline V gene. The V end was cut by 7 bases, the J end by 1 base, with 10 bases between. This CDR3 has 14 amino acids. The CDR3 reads CASTRGRNTGELFF. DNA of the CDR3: TGTGCCAGCACACGGGGGCGGAACACCGGGGAGCTGTTTTTT.

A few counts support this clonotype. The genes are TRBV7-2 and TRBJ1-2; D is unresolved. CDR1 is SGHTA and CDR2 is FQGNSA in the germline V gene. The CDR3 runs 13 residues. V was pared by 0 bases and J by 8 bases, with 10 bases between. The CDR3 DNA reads TGTGCCAGCAGCTTAGCGATAGGTTACGGCTACACCTTC. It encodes CASSLAIGYGYTF.

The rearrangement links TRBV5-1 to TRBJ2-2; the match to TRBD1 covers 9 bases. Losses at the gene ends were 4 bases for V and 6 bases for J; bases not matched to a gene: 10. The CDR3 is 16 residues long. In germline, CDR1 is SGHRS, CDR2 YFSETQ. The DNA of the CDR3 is TGCGCCAGCAGCCCCCCGGGACAGGGCGGGTCCGGGGAGCTGTTTTTT. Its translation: CASSPPGQGGSGELFF.

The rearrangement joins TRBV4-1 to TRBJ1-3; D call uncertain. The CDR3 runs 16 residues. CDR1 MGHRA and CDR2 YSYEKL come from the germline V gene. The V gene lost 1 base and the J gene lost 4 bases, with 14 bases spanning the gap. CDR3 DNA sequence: TGCGCCAGCAGCCAAGTAAGTGCCGGAGAAGGAAACACCATATATTTT. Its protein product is CASSQVSAGEGNTIYF.

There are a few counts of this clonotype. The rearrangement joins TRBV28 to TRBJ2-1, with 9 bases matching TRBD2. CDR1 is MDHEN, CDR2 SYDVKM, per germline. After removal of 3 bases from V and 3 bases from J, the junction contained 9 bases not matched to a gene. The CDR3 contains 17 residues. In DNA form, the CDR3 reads TGTGCCAGCAGTTTGATTGGCGGGGGGGACCACTACAATGAGCAGTTCTTC. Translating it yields CASSLIGGGDHYNEQFF.